A selection of T cell receptor beta chains follows, all from one sample in a study of metastatic and nonmetastatic thyroid tumors. TCRdb re-clonotyped the PCR reads through MiXCR. The sample consists of some 37,000 clones, around 20% of them appearing once. Material for sequencing was blood. All receptors derive from a female donor with papillary thyroid cancer or a benign thyroid nodule (not recorded which). Some clones in this sample may be carry-over from other donors' samples. Both conserved end residues are trimmed from each CDR3. Fields, in order: V gene, CDR3 protein.

TRBV20-1 | SARGGGGEKLF
TRBV20-1 | SAAPQNYEQY
TRBV6-1 | ASSPGRGSSNEKLF
TRBV6-1 | ASSSQGGYEQY
TRBV5-1 | ASSFYGENTGELF
TRBV4-2 | ASSQVSDGRAVEQF
TRBV7-8 | ASSPWGEKNTESF
TRBV7-9 | ASSPPQGSYEQY
TRBV28 | ASSLQGVLDRTQY
TRBV28 | ANSLPRVESF
TRBV28 | ASSSGNQPQH
TRBV6-4 | ASSTGSNHPHH
TRBV6-1 | VNSDGSSYNEQF
TRBV24-1 | ATSGTGTVDNEQF
TRBV15 | ATMDPGLCAEAF
TRBV28 | ANRTGQGSSGANVLT
TRBV7-9 | ASSPAATGGNTIY
TRBV5-5 | ASSLDGLTSRANVLT
TRBV11-2 | ASSPGPILTRNTEAF
TRBV20-1 | SARDGTPMNTEAF
TRBV7-8 | ASSQSGGLAGVKN
TRBV20-1 | SADTRVLSEQF
TRBV11-2 | ASSLGQVMNTEAF
TRBV6-2/TRBV6-3 | ASNQAGGQGYEKLF
TRBV6-4 | VSSDNMSSYNEQF
TRBV19 | ASRSDSNSNQPQH
TRBV19 | ASSNGQGRGQPQH
TRBV28 | ASSLRINGQY
TRBV4-1 | ASSTRTENTEAF
TRBV6-8 | ASSHCPATGNTIY
TRBV20-1 | SAWWQGHEQY
TRBV20-1 | SARSGTSGSYEQY
TRBV11-2 | ASSLVVDTQY
TRBV11-3 | ASSSSRTTYEQY
TRBV7-2 | ASSTRDGRVSIGYT
TRBV27 | ASSSIATGEGRETQY
TRBV5-1 | ASSLWDRVSEQY
TRBV6-2/TRBV6-3 | ASSYSLEDSYNEQF
TRBV7-3 | ASSSGQGNTIY
TRBV6-1 | ASSEARSPGELF
TRBV4-1 | ASSQGPNEKLF
TRBV14 | ASSPGTSGSGPRYNEQF
TRBV5-1 | ASSSDPGQGYEQY
TRBV27 | ASSPGTANRYERY
TRBV30 | AWSVLSGKRANEQF
TRBV19 | ASSIGTGGADTQY
TRBV7-6 | ASSLGQETQY
TRBV20-1 | SATSGSPQETQY
TRBV6-1 | ASSEEQGRSDEQF
TRBV6-1 | ASTREVADQAF
TRBV7-8 | ASSPGQGRSYEQY
TRBV19 | ASRLEGSSRNSPLH
TRBV4-1 | ASSQLGASTDTQY
TRBV19 | ASSIRSRLAGGPYNEQF
TRBV6-4 | ASSDSTSGSVNEQF
TRBV6-1 | ASMAGGTDTQY
TRBV4-2 | ASSHPDRGDEQY
TRBV6-5 | ASSYSGGPQH
TRBV6-1 | TSSARDRVRTEAF